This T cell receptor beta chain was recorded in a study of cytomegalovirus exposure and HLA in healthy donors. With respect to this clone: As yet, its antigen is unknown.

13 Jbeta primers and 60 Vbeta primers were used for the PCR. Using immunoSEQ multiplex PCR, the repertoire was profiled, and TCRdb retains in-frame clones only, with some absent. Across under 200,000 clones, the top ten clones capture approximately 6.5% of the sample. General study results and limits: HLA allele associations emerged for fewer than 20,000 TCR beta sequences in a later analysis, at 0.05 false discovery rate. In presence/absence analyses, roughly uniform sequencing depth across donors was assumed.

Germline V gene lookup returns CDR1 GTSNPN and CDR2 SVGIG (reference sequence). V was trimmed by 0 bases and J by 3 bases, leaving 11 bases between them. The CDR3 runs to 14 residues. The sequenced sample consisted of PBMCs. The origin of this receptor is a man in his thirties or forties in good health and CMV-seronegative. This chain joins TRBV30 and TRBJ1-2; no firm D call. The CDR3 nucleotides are TGTGCCTGGAGTGTACGTGGCAGCGACTATGGCTACACCTTC. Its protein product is CAWSVRGSDYGYTF.